This TCR beta chain was retrieved from a study of identical twins' blood T cells. Whole-study results and caveats: Abundant TCRbeta CDR3s overlapped more between twins than with unrelated donors. Twin repertoire similarity may partly reflect shared environment.

Of note for this clonotype: Antigen: not known.

Per the original methods: Each library had roughly 2 to 3.6 million CDR3 reads and about 95,000 to nearly 550,000 clonotypes. TCRdb reprocessed the 5' RACE reads with MiXCR, giving one entry per CDR3 protein. In this record, the V and J calls reflect TCRdb's handling and not the investigators' own analysis. Of 300,000 to 400,000 distinct CDR3 sequences listed, over 25% are singletons. The sample taken for sequencing was PBMCs. The origin of this receptor is a woman between 18 and 55 years old in good health.

CDR3 loop: CSVEIRDGDPYEQYF. DNA of the CDR3: TGCAGCGTTGAAATACGGGACGGGGACCCCTACGAGCAGTACTTC. The chain is built from TRBV29-1 and TRBJ2-7, with D possibly called TRBD1 or TRBD2 (5 bases each). CDR3 size: 15 residues. CDR1 is SQVTM, CDR2 ANQGSEA, per germline. The V and J ends lost 2 bases and 2 bases respectively, with 16 bases between them.